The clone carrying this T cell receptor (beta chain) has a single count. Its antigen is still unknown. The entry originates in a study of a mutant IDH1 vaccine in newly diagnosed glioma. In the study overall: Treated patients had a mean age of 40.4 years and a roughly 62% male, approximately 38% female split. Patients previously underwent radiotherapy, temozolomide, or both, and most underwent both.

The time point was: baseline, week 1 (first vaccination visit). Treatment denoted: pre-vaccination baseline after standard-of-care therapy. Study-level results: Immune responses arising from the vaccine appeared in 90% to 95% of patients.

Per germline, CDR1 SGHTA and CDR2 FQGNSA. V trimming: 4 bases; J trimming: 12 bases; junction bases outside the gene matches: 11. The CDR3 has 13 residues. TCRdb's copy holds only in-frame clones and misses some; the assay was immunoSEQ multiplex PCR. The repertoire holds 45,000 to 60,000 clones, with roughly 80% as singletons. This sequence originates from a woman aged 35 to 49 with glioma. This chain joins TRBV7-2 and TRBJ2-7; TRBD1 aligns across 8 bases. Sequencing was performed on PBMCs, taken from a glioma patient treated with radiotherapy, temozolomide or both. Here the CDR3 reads CASSYEPGGQGYF. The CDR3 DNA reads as TGTGCCAGCAGCTACGAACCAGGGGGCCAGGGGTACTTC.